Below are 21 T cell receptor beta chains sequenced from a single sample in a study of control samples from healthy donors and cancer patients (dated by TCRdb to the early 2020s). The method behind the library was the immunoSEQ multiplex PCR assay. TCRdb's version of the immuneACCESS table is confined to in-frame rearrangements and falls short of the full clone set. An unresolved V gene accounts for under half of the shortfall where checked; the remainder is of unknown origin. A total of approximately 71,000 clones appear in this sample, roughly 89% of them only once. Around 20% of the sample is held by the ten biggest clonotypes. Sequencing was done on a sample of PBMCs. Receptor source: a man aged 55-75 years with lung cancer.

The count of this clone is one. The rearrangement joins TRBV30 to TRBJ2-2; D might be TRBD1 (5 bases). Germline V gene data show CDR1 as GTSNPN and CDR2 as SVGIG (reference sequence). Deletions cut 8 bases from V and 0 bases from J, with 13 bases between. This CDR3 has 14 residues. The CDR3 bases are TGTGCCCATAGACAGAGAACGAACACCGGGGAGCTGTTTTTT. This encodes CAHRQRTNTGELFF.

The CDR3 DNA sequence: TGTGCCACCAGCCCCACTAGCGGGGGGGGTATTTTGGAGACCCAGTACTTC. Translating it yields CATSPTSGGGILETQYF. J is TRBJ2-5 and V is TRBV24-1; 13 bases line up with TRBD2. Trimming cost V 7 bases and J 5 bases; bases outside gene matches: 12. The CDR3 runs to 17 residues. Per the germline V gene, CDR1 is KGHDR and CDR2 is SFDVKD.

The J gene is TRBJ2-5, the V gene TRBV12-5; D is unclear. Germline CDR1 and CDR2: LGHNT and FRNRAP. V was shortened by 0 bases and J by 3 bases, with 17 bases between the two germline ends. CDR3 length equals 17 residues. This CDR3 is CASGLVRDGTFKETQYF. The CDR3 DNA sequence: TGTGCTAGTGGTTTGGTACGTGACGGCACTTTTAAAGAGACCCAGTACTTC.

The table lists this clone with a few counts. The gene calls are TRBV29-1 and TRBJ1-4, with unresolved D. V was cut by 6 bases and J by 7 bases, with 15 bases left in between. This CDR3 region has 13 residues. Germline CDR1 is SQVTM and CDR2 is ANQGSEA. Here the CDR3 DNA reads TGCAGCGTAACTGTGTCTTCTACTGAAAAACTGTTTTTT. Its protein product is CSVTVSSTEKLFF.

For the CDR3, the DNA is TGTGCCAGCAGTTTTATCGAAAGGTTAAGTAACTATGGCTACACCTTC. It yields the protein CASSFIERLSNYGYTF. The chain combines TRBV27 with TRBJ1-2; D remains unclear. This CDR3 spans 16 amino acids. V gave up 3 bases and J gave up 1 base, with 15 bases separating them. CDR1 and CDR2 from the germline V gene are MNHEY and SMNVEV (reference sequence).

The chain's CDR3 is CASSPIPGTGDDYGYTF. DNA for the CDR3: TGCGCCAGCAGCCCAATCCCCGGGACAGGGGATGACTATGGCTACACCTTC. This chain joins TRBV5-1 and TRBJ1-2, with TRBD1 matching over 10 bases. Germline CDR1 SGHRS, CDR2 YFSETQ. This CDR3 has 17 residues. J was trimmed by 3 bases and V by 4 bases; bases with no gene match: 12.

This rearrangement joins TRBV30 to TRBJ2-5; no clear D. This CDR3 comprises 13 residues. The germline CDR1 and CDR2 sequences are GTSNPN and SVGIG (reference sequence). The ends were cut back, 1 base at V and 0 bases at J, with 6 bases in the middle. CDR3 loop: CAWSAADQETQYF. In DNA form, the CDR3 reads TGTGCCTGGAGTGCCGCGGACCAAGAGACCCAGTACTTC.

This chain uses TRBV27 with TRBJ2-6; 9 bases agree with TRBD1. V shed 6 bases, J shed 0 bases, and the junction held 9 bases outside the gene matches. Per the germline V gene, CDR1 is MNHEY and CDR2 is SMNVEV (reference sequence). This CDR3 is 18 amino acids long. In DNA, the CDR3 is TGTGCCAGCAGACCTACGGGACAGGGCGTCTCTGGGGCCAACGTCCTGACTTTC. This encodes CASRPTGQGVSGANVLTF.

This rearrangement joins TRBV7-9 to TRBJ2-7, with D maybe TRBD2 (5 bases). V lost 0 bases to trimming and J lost 3 bases, with 18 bases between them. Germline CDR1 and CDR2: SEHNR and FQNEAQ (reference sequence). This CDR3 is 17 amino acids long. CDR3: CASSLAGRSERFYEQYF. The CDR3 DNA follows: TGTGCCAGCAGCTTAGCCGGGCGTAGCGAACGATTCTACGAGCAGTACTTC.

The chain couples TRBV4-1 to TRBJ2-7, with D possibly matching TRBD1 (5 bases). There are 14 residues in the CDR3. Germline CDR1 is MGHRA and CDR2 is YSYEKL. V lost 4 bases to trimming and J lost 0 bases, with 10 bases between them. CDR3 DNA: TGCGCCAGCAGCCGCTCAGGGCTCTCCTACGAGCAGTACTTC. Protein sequence: CASSRSGLSYEQYF.

The chain carries TRBV6-5 and TRBJ1-4; D unclear. The CDR3 has 14 amino acids. Trimming cost V 2 bases and J 8 bases, with 12 bases left between them. Germline V gives CDR1 MNHEY, CDR2 SVGAGI. CDR3 protein: CASSYIPSGEKLFF. CDR3 nucleotide sequence: TGTGCCAGCAGTTACATCCCGTCGGGGGAAAAACTGTTTTTT.

CDR3 nucleotide sequence: TGTGCCAGCAGCTTACAGACTAGAGTCCAAGAGACCCAGTACTTC. Its translation is CASSLQTRVQETQYF. The chain uses TRBV7-8 and TRBJ2-5; perhaps TRBD2 as D (6 bases). Trimming removed 2 bases at V and 1 base at J, with 11 bases between. The CDR3 extends over 15 amino acids. The germline V gene has CDR1 SGHVS and CDR2 FQNEAQ. Drawing the rest from reference TRBV7-8 and TRBJ2-5, the complete variable domain is GAGVSQSPRYKVAKRGQDVALRCDPISGHVSLFWYQQALGQGPEFLTYFQNEAQLDKSGLPSDRFFAERPEGSVSTLKIQRTQQEDSAVYLCASSLQTRVQETQYFGPGTRLLVL.

The chain joins TRBV6-5 to TRBJ2-7; no reliable D call. Trimming left V 4 bases short and J 3 bases short, with 13 bases between. Germline loops: CDR1 MNHEY, CDR2 SVGAGI. This CDR3 has 14 residues. The DNA of the CDR3 is TGTGCCAGCAGTTGGGCAGGCCCTCGCTACGAGCAGTACTTC. It is translated as CASSWAGPRYEQYF.

This clone has more than one count but fewer than ten. The chain couples TRBV6-6 to TRBJ1-2, with D hard to call. This CDR3 comprises 14 residues. The V gene's germline CDR1 is MNHNY and CDR2 SVGAGI (reference sequence). V was pared by 6 bases and J by 2 bases, with 13 bases between. CDR3 DNA sequence: TGTGCCAGCAGCCCCGGCGGTGGGAACTATGGCTACACCTTC. Translation gives CASSPGGGNYGYTF.

This rearrangement joins TRBV7-9 to TRBJ1-1; D not resolved. V lost 3 bases to trimming and J lost 0 bases, with 8 bases between them. The CDR3 runs to 14 residues. Germline V CDR1 and CDR2: SEHNR, FQNEAQ (reference sequence). In nucleotides, the CDR3 is TGTGCCAGCAGCTTCCCCAGGTTGAACACTGAAGCTTTCTTT. As protein: CASSFPRLNTEAFF.

This clone turned up a few times. The chain couples TRBV12-3 or TRBV12-4 to TRBJ2-3; TRBD1 matches 8 bases. The CDR3 sequence is 13 residues long. V gave up 8 bases and J gave up 4 bases; unmatched junction bases: 5. The CDR3 DNA reads as TGTGCCAGCTCGGACAGGGACCCAGATACGCAGTATTTT. Protein: CASSDRDPDTQYF.

The V and J genes are TRBV10-1 and TRBJ1-5, with D maybe TRBD1 (5 bases). In germline, CDR1 is WNHNN, CDR2 SYGVQD (reference sequence). Deletions cut 2 bases from V and 6 bases from J, with 5 bases between. CDR3 size: 12 residues. The CDR3: CASSEGGQPQHF. CDR3 bases: TGCGCCAGCAGTGAGGGGGGTCAGCCCCAGCATTTT.

The V gene is TRBV12-5, the J gene TRBJ1-5; TRBD1 matches 7 bases. CDR1 is LGHNT and CDR2 is FRNRAP in the germline V gene. This CDR3 contains 18 residues. After removal of 4 bases from V and 1 base from J, the junction contained 13 bases not matched to a gene. Here the CDR3 reads CASGYVKDGTASNQPQHF. The DNA for the CDR3 is TGTGCTAGTGGTTACGTCAAGGACGGGACAGCAAGCAATCAGCCCCAGCATTTT.

This clone is judged medium-sized. The genes are TRBV6-6 and TRBJ2-7; TRBD1 agrees at 12 bases. Germline assignment: CDR1 MNHNY and CDR2 SVGAGI (reference sequence). The V segment lost 2 bases and the J segment 4 bases; nucleotides outside the gene matches: 3. This CDR3 has 15 amino acids. The CDR3 reads CASSYGTGGKYEQYF. The CDR3 region has the DNA TGTGCCAGCAGTTACGGGACAGGGGGCAAATACGAGCAGTACTTC.

This chain uses TRBV5-1 with TRBJ2-3; unclear D gene. This CDR3 has 14 amino acids. Germline V gene sequence: CDR1 SGHRS, CDR2 YFSETQ. The V gene lost 5 bases and the J gene lost 0 bases, with 10 bases spanning the gap. The CDR3 DNA is TGCGCCAGCAGGGCGGTCCAGAGCACAGATACGCAGTATTTT. This sequence encodes CASRAVQSTDTQYF.

This chain connects TRBV11-2 to TRBJ2-1; 7 nucleotides align to TRBD1. The ends lost 5 bases at V and 5 bases at J; junction bases unmatched: 6. Germline CDR1 and CDR2: SGHAT and FQNNGV. The CDR3 covers 14 residues. This chain's CDR3 is CASSPGTANNEQFF. The CDR3 DNA is TGTGCCAGCAGCCCCGGGACAGCGAACAATGAGCAGTTCTTC.